Listed below are T cell receptor beta chains from one sample, sequenced in a study of CD8+CD57+ T cells in acquired aplastic anemia. TCRdb passed the reads through MiXCR, listing each CDR3 protein once. This sample has 100,000 to 150,000 distinct CDR3 sequences, with about 40% found just once. The sequenced sample consisted of sorted CD4+, CD8+, or CD8+CD57+ T cells (not recorded which) from PBMCs. These receptors all come from a human donor with aplastic anemia. The CDR3 runs from the conserved cysteine through the conserved F or W. Fields, in order: CDR3 DNA, CDR3 protein, J gene, D gene, V gene, clone size. A D gene is named only where the DNA matches it firmly. The size field is filled for only some rows; it gives once, few, many or a size class.

cdr3_nt: TGTGCCAGCAGCTTTAGGCCGGGGCTAGCGGGGGGGCGGTGGGAGACCCAGTACTTC
cdr3_aa: CASSFRPGLAGGRWETQYF
j_call: TRBJ2-5
d_call: TRBD2
v_call: TRBV7-2
clone_size: -

cdr3_nt: TGTGCCAGTAGTAATGGAGGAGTTAACACAGATACGCAGTATTTT
cdr3_aa: CASSNGGVNTDTQYF
j_call: TRBJ2-3
d_call: -
v_call: TRBV19
clone_size: many

cdr3_nt: TGTGCCAGCAGCCGAGGACCTAGGACAGATAATTCACCCCTCCACTTT
cdr3_aa: CASSRGPRTDNSPLHF
j_call: TRBJ1-6
d_call: -
v_call: TRBV3-1
clone_size: many

cdr3_nt: TGTGCCACCAGTGATCCCTTGGCGGGGTCAGAGACCCAGTACTTC
cdr3_aa: CATSDPLAGSETQYF
j_call: TRBJ2-5
d_call: -
v_call: TRBV24-1
clone_size: many

cdr3_nt: TGCGCCAGCAGTGACGGACTAGCGGGGGGCCCACAAGAGACCCAGTACTTC
cdr3_aa: CASSDGLAGGPQETQYF
j_call: TRBJ2-5
d_call: TRBD2
v_call: TRBV10-2
clone_size: -

cdr3_nt: TGCAGTGCTAGAGATGTGGCTAGCGGGGAAGCAGATACGCAGTATTTT
cdr3_aa: CSARDVASGEADTQYF
j_call: TRBJ2-3
d_call: TRBD2
v_call: TRBV20-1
clone_size: -

cdr3_nt: TGTGCCACCAGCAAGGGACAGGGATGGAGGGAAAAACTGTTTTTT
cdr3_aa: CATSKGQGWREKLFF
j_call: TRBJ1-4
d_call: TRBD1
v_call: TRBV15
clone_size: -

cdr3_nt: TGCAGCGGCGGTGCTATTGATACGCAGTATTTT
cdr3_aa: CSGGAIDTQYF
j_call: TRBJ2-3
d_call: -
v_call: TRBV29-1
clone_size: -

cdr3_nt: TGTGCCAGCAGCTTGGGAGTCGCGGGGGGGGGTGATACGCAGTATTTT
cdr3_aa: CASSLGVAGGGDTQYF
j_call: TRBJ2-3
d_call: TRBD2
v_call: TRBV11-1
clone_size: many

cdr3_nt: TGTGCCAGCAGGAGAGCAACTAATGAAAAACTGTTTTTT
cdr3_aa: CASRRATNEKLFF
j_call: TRBJ1-4
d_call: -
v_call: TRBV2
clone_size: few

cdr3_nt: TGTGCCAGCAGTCGACCAGCGGGGGAAAAGACCCAGTACTTC
cdr3_aa: CASSRPAGEKTQYF
j_call: TRBJ2-5
d_call: TRBD2
v_call: TRBV2
clone_size: -

cdr3_nt: TGCAGCGTTGAATTCAGGGGAGGGTATGGCTACACCTTC
cdr3_aa: CSVEFRGGYGYTF
j_call: TRBJ1-2
d_call: -
v_call: TRBV29-1
clone_size: -

cdr3_nt: TGTGCCAGTAGTTTTGGACAGATGGGAAACACCATATATTTT
cdr3_aa: CASSFGQMGNTIYF
j_call: TRBJ1-3
d_call: -
v_call: TRBV19
clone_size: -

cdr3_nt: TGCAGTGCTAGAGATCTTGTGACAGGGGTTGGTGAAGCTTTCTTT
cdr3_aa: CSARDLVTGVGEAFF
j_call: TRBJ1-1
d_call: TRBD1
v_call: TRBV20-1
clone_size: many

cdr3_nt: TGTGCCAGCAGCGTAGCAGGGTTAGCATCACCCCTCCACTTT
cdr3_aa: CASSVAGLASPLHF
j_call: TRBJ1-6
d_call: -
v_call: TRBV9
clone_size: -

cdr3_nt: TGTGCCACCAGCAGAGGGCGGGACGGGGCCTACGAGCAGTACTTC
cdr3_aa: CATSRGRDGAYEQYF
j_call: TRBJ2-7
d_call: -
v_call: TRBV15
clone_size: -

cdr3_nt: TGTGCCAGCAGCCCTTGGGACAGGGTGAACACTGAAGCTTTCTTT
cdr3_aa: CASSPWDRVNTEAFF
j_call: TRBJ1-1
d_call: TRBD1
v_call: TRBV3-1
clone_size: few

cdr3_nt: TGTGCCAGCTCCCCCGGGAGCGATCGAGGGACGCAGTATTTT
cdr3_aa: CASSPGSDRGTQYF
j_call: TRBJ2-3
d_call: -
v_call: TRBV19
clone_size: -

cdr3_nt: TGTGCCAGCAGCCATTTTACCGGGAGTGGCTACACCTTC
cdr3_aa: CASSHFTGSGYTF
j_call: TRBJ1-2
d_call: -
v_call: TRBV6-2/TRBV6-3
clone_size: many

cdr3_nt: TGTGCCAGCAGCCAAGATTCTCGGCGTAGCGGCGGGGGCTACGAGCAGTACTTC
cdr3_aa: CASSQDSRRSGGGYEQYF
j_call: TRBJ2-7
d_call: TRBD2
v_call: TRBV3-1
clone_size: -

cdr3_nt: TGTGCCATAAACAATCCGGGACAGGGGAACACTGAAGCTTTCTTT
cdr3_aa: CAINNPGQGNTEAFF
j_call: TRBJ1-1
d_call: TRBD1
v_call: TRBV10-3
clone_size: few

cdr3_nt: TGTGCCATCAGTGGGCGGGACAGGGGCCACGAGCAGTACTTC
cdr3_aa: CAISGRDRGHEQYF
j_call: TRBJ2-7
d_call: TRBD1
v_call: TRBV10-3
clone_size: medium-sized

cdr3_nt: TGCAGTGCTAGAGATCAAAGGGGGACGAGTAATGAAAAACTGTTTTTT
cdr3_aa: CSARDQRGTSNEKLFF
j_call: TRBJ1-4
d_call: -
v_call: TRBV20-1
clone_size: many

cdr3_nt: TGCAGCGTCCGGGACAGGGGGCGTGAAGGTAACTATGGCTACACCTTC
cdr3_aa: CSVRDRGREGNYGYTF
j_call: TRBJ1-2
d_call: TRBD1
v_call: TRBV29-1
clone_size: -

cdr3_nt: TGCAGCGTTGAAGAGTACAATGAGCAGTTCTTC
cdr3_aa: CSVEEYNEQFF
j_call: TRBJ2-1
d_call: -
v_call: TRBV29-1
clone_size: -

cdr3_nt: TGTGCCAGCAGCGTCCCACAGGGGCCGGAGTACTTC
cdr3_aa: CASSVPQGPEYF
j_call: TRBJ2-4
d_call: TRBD1
v_call: TRBV7-8
clone_size: many

cdr3_nt: TGTGCCAGTAGTATACCAGGGAGCTCCTATGGCTACACCTTC
cdr3_aa: CASSIPGSSYGYTF
j_call: TRBJ1-2
d_call: -
v_call: TRBV19
clone_size: -

cdr3_nt: TGCGCCAGCAGCCAAGTGTTACGGGGGTGGGGCACTGAAGCTTTCTTT
cdr3_aa: CASSQVLRGWGTEAFF
j_call: TRBJ1-1
d_call: -
v_call: TRBV4-3
clone_size: few

cdr3_nt: TGTGCCAGCATACAGGGGGCGCTTGGCTACACCTTC
cdr3_aa: CASIQGALGYTF
j_call: TRBJ1-2
d_call: TRBD1
v_call: TRBV2
clone_size: once

cdr3_nt: TGTGCCAGCATGGACAGGGCTGGAAACACCATATATTTT
cdr3_aa: CASMDRAGNTIYF
j_call: TRBJ1-3
d_call: TRBD1
v_call: TRBV28
clone_size: -

cdr3_nt: TGCGCCAGCAGTGAGTTAGGGACGAACACTGAAGCTTTCTTT
cdr3_aa: CASSELGTNTEAFF
j_call: TRBJ1-1
d_call: -
v_call: TRBV10-2
clone_size: -

cdr3_nt: TGTGCCAGCTCTGCGGACAGTTACGCGAACACCGGGGAGCTGTTTTTT
cdr3_aa: CASSADSYANTGELFF
j_call: TRBJ2-2
d_call: -
v_call: TRBV18
clone_size: -

cdr3_nt: TGCAGCGTGCATGACAGGGGGCTGTCTGGAAACACCATATATTTT
cdr3_aa: CSVHDRGLSGNTIYF
j_call: TRBJ1-3
d_call: TRBD1
v_call: TRBV29-1
clone_size: many

cdr3_nt: TGCAGTGCTACTGACGCTAGCGGGGGGGCGAATGAGCAGTTCTTC
cdr3_aa: CSATDASGGANEQFF
j_call: TRBJ2-1
d_call: TRBD2
v_call: TRBV20-1
clone_size: many

cdr3_nt: TGTGCCAGCAGCTTGGCCTTACAAGGACAAGAGACCCAGTACTTC
cdr3_aa: CASSLALQGQETQYF
j_call: TRBJ2-5
d_call: -
v_call: TRBV5-4
clone_size: few

cdr3_nt: TGTGCCATCAGTGAGTATGTATCGGGACAGAATGGCTACACCTTC
cdr3_aa: CAISEYVSGQNGYTF
j_call: TRBJ1-2
d_call: TRBD1
v_call: TRBV10-3
clone_size: many

cdr3_nt: TGTGCCAGCTCACCACCCGGAAGACGTATCTCCTACAATGAGCAGTTCTTC
cdr3_aa: CASSPPGRRISYNEQFF
j_call: TRBJ2-1
d_call: -
v_call: TRBV18
clone_size: -

cdr3_nt: -
cdr3_aa: CASSVARGSTEAFF
j_call: TRBJ1-1
d_call: -
v_call: TRBV19
clone_size: once

cdr3_nt: TGTGCCAGCAGCTTACGAACCGGGAGCGGGGAGAGTTCAGATACGCAGTATTTT
cdr3_aa: CASSLRTGSGESSDTQYF
j_call: TRBJ2-3
d_call: TRBD2
v_call: TRBV11-2
clone_size: -

cdr3_nt: TGTGCCACCAGTGATACAGGGGGCACAGATACGCAGTATTTT
cdr3_aa: CATSDTGGTDTQYF
j_call: TRBJ2-3
d_call: TRBD1
v_call: TRBV24-1
clone_size: once

cdr3_nt: TGTGCCAGCAGCGTAGTGGATAGCGGGGGGGAAGGTACGCAGTATTTT
cdr3_aa: CASSVVDSGGEGTQYF
j_call: TRBJ2-3
d_call: TRBD2
v_call: TRBV9
clone_size: many

cdr3_nt: TGTGCCAGCAGCTTCTCACCGGGACTACAAACAGATACGCAGTATTTT
cdr3_aa: CASSFSPGLQTDTQYF
j_call: TRBJ2-3
d_call: TRBD2
v_call: TRBV11-2
clone_size: once

cdr3_nt: TGTGCCACCAGCAGTTTAGGGACAGACTACGAGCAGTACTTC
cdr3_aa: CATSSLGTDYEQYF
j_call: TRBJ2-7
d_call: TRBD1
v_call: TRBV15
clone_size: once

cdr3_nt: TGCGCCAGCAGCTTGGCCACAGGGCGGGAGACCCAGTACTTC
cdr3_aa: CASSLATGRETQYF
j_call: TRBJ2-5
d_call: -
v_call: TRBV5-1
clone_size: -

cdr3_nt: TGTGCCAGCAGTCAACAGAGGGGGTCGGGTGAGCAGTTCTTC
cdr3_aa: CASSQQRGSGEQFF
j_call: TRBJ2-1
d_call: -
v_call: TRBV14
clone_size: many

cdr3_nt: TGTGCCAGTACCCTCGATAGCGGGGGCTCGAATGAGCAGTTCTTC
cdr3_aa: CASTLDSGGSNEQFF
j_call: TRBJ2-1
d_call: TRBD2
v_call: TRBV19
clone_size: -

cdr3_nt: TGTGCCAGCAGCCCCGGACTAGCGGGGGGGAAACACAATGAGCAGTTCTTC
cdr3_aa: CASSPGLAGGKHNEQFF
j_call: TRBJ2-1
d_call: TRBD2
v_call: TRBV4-2
clone_size: -

cdr3_nt: TGTGCCACCAGCAGCCACGCCGGAGGTACGCAGTATTTT
cdr3_aa: CATSSHAGGTQYF
j_call: TRBJ2-3
d_call: -
v_call: TRBV15
clone_size: few

cdr3_nt: TGTGCCAGCAGCCCCCCATATTCCAGGGACCCCACCGGGGAGCTGTTTTTT
cdr3_aa: CASSPPYSRDPTGELFF
j_call: TRBJ2-2
d_call: -
v_call: TRBV7-7
clone_size: -

cdr3_nt: TGTGCCAGCAGCCGAAGGACACTCGCGGGAAACACCATATATTTT
cdr3_aa: CASSRRTLAGNTIYF
j_call: TRBJ1-3
d_call: -
v_call: TRBV12-3/TRBV12-4
clone_size: many

cdr3_nt: TGTGCCATCAGTGAGTCGAGGGGGGCAGGAGAGACCCAGTACTTC
cdr3_aa: CAISESRGAGETQYF
j_call: TRBJ2-5
d_call: -
v_call: TRBV10-3
clone_size: -

cdr3_nt: TGTGCCAGCAGTGGACCGGGACCGGAGAACACTGAAGCTTTCTTT
cdr3_aa: CASSGPGPENTEAFF
j_call: TRBJ1-1
d_call: -
v_call: TRBV27
clone_size: once

cdr3_nt: TGCGCCAGCAGCCCCAGGACAGGGGAAGGCTCCTACAATGAGCAGTTCTTC
cdr3_aa: CASSPRTGEGSYNEQFF
j_call: TRBJ2-1
d_call: TRBD1
v_call: TRBV5-1
clone_size: many

cdr3_nt: TGTGCCAGCAGTTACTCCGGCGGGGAGCTGTTTTTT
cdr3_aa: CASSYSGGELFF
j_call: TRBJ2-2
d_call: -
v_call: TRBV6-5
clone_size: -